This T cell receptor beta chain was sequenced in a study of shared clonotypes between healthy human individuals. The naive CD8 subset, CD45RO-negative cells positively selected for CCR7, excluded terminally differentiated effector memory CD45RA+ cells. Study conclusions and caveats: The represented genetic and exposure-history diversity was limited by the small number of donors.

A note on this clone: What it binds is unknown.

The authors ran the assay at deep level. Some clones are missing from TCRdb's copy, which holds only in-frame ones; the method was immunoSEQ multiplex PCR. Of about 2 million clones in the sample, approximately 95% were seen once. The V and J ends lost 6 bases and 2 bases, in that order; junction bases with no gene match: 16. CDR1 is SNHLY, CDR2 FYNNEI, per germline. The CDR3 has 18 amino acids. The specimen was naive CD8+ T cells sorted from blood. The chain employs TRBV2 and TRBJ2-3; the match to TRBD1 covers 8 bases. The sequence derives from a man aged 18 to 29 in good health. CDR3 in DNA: TGTGCCAGCAGATGGGCGGTCCTGACAGGGGATTCCACAGATACGCAGTATTTT. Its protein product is CASRWAVLTGDSTDTQYF.